A single sample is the source of the 21 T cell receptor beta chains below, sequenced in a study of early T cells in non-severe SARS-CoV-2 infection. Each CDR3 protein is one row after TCRdb ran MiXCR on the 5' RACE reads. The sample lists roughly 51,000 distinct CDR3 sequences, 6.5% occurring once. This material consisted of whole blood, taken at baseline. These receptors were collected from an adult who was a healthcare worker with PCR-confirmed SARS-CoV-2 infection or an uninfected control (not recorded which).

The J gene is TRBJ1-1, the V gene TRBV11-2; 9 nucleotides match TRBD1. The CDR3 totals 14 residues. Unmatched junction bases numbered 6, after V lost 6 bases and J lost 4 bases. The germline CDR1 and CDR2 sequences are SGHAT and FQNNGV. CDR3 protein: CASSKQGAATEAFF. The CDR3 DNA reads as TGTGCCAGCAGTAAACAGGGGGCGGCCACTGAAGCTTTCTTT.

This CDR3 is CASSYLNEQFF. The CDR3 DNA reads TGTGCCAGCAGTTACCTCAATGAGCAGTTCTTC. The rearrangement uses TRBV6-5 and TRBJ2-1; no firm D call. Germline assignment: CDR1 MNHEY and CDR2 SVGAGI. With 2 bases removed from V and 6 bases from J, the gap between germline ends came to 2 bases. The CDR3 loop spans 11 amino acids.

This clonotype was counted between two and nine times. This chain links TRBV5-1 with TRBJ2-1; 8 bases agree with TRBD2. This CDR3 has 15 residues. Losses at the gene ends were 0 bases for V and 9 bases for J; bases not matched to a gene: 8. Germline V gives CDR1 SGHRS, CDR2 YFSETQ. CDR3 nucleotides: TGCGCCAGCAGCTTGGTCGTTAGCGGGGAGGGTGAGCAGTTCTTC. Translating it yields CASSLVVSGEGEQFF. Together with reference TRBV5-1 and TRBJ2-1, the CDR3 gives the full variable domain: KAGVTQTPRYLIKTRGQQVTLSCSPISGHRSVSWYQQTPGQGLQFLFEYFSETQRNKGNFPGRFSGRQFSNSRSEMNVSTLELGDSALYLCASSLVVSGEGEQFFGPGTRLTVL.

This clonotype was observed at least ten times. The V and J genes are TRBV29-1 and TRBJ2-1; D remains unclear. The CDR3 extends over 13 amino acids. CDR1 and CDR2 from the germline V gene are SQVTM and ANQGSEA. Trimming took off 6 bases at V and 0 bases at J, with 9 bases between the two ends. The DNA for the CDR3 is TGCAGCGTGACGTTGAACTCCTACAATGAGCAGTTCTTC. It is translated as CSVTLNSYNEQFF.

This clonotype was found many times. This chain links TRBV20-1 with TRBJ2-3; D is possibly TRBD2 (6 bases). Germline CDR1 DFQATT, CDR2 SNEGSKA (reference sequence). The CDR3 length is 17 residues. The V gene lost 6 bases and the J gene lost 4 bases, with 26 bases spanning the gap. CDR3 DNA sequence: TGCAGTGCAATCCTAGCGCTCGGTTCCTTACGGGCAGATACGCAGTATTTT. Translated, it gives CSAILALGSLRADTQYF.

This clonotype occurred a few times. The CDR3 DNA follows: TGTGCCAGCAGTGAACTAGCGGGGGGGCAAGAGACCCAGTACTTC. The encoded protein is CASSELAGGQETQYF. The V and J genes are TRBV6-1 and TRBJ2-5, with TRBD2 matching 12 bases. CDR1 is MNHNS and CDR2 is SASEGT in the germline V gene. V gave up 2 bases and J gave up 2 bases; unmatched junction bases: 0. CDR3 length: 15 residues.

The chain joins TRBV3-1 to TRBJ2-7, with D possibly TRBD2 on 6 matching bases. The CDR3 consists of 14 residues. V was clipped by 0 bases and J by 6 bases, with 12 bases between them. Germline loops: CDR1 LGHDT, CDR2 YNNKEL (reference sequence). CDR3 bases: TGTGCCAGCAGCCAAGATCTAGGGGAGGCCGAGCAGTACTTC. It specifies CASSQDLGEAEQYF.

In this sample, this clonotype turned up a few times. V is TRBV1 and J is TRBJ2-6; TRBD2 was called by the table and not checked on the DNA. TRBV1 is a pseudogene segment. The CDR3 spans 20 residues. CDR3 coding DNA: TGCACCAGCAGCCAGGACGCCCCCCTAGCGGGGGCGTCAGGGGCCAACGTCCTGACTTTC. This codes for CTSSQDAPLAGASGANVLTF.

In this sample, this clonotype turned up a few times. The rearrangement links TRBV7-3 to TRBJ2-2; perhaps TRBD1 as D (5 bases). The CDR3 length is 15 residues. Germline V lookup: CDR1 SGHTA, CDR2 FQGTGA. Trimming cost V 5 bases and J 1 base, with 11 bases left between them. The CDR3 here is CASSPTVMNTGELFF. The DNA for the CDR3 is TGTGCCAGCAGCCCGACAGTAATGAACACCGGGGAGCTGTTTTTT.

This clonotype has more than one count but fewer than ten. CDR3 nucleotide sequence: TGTGCCAGCAGACGGACAGGGGTCACCGGGGAGCTGTTTTTT. Its translation: CASRRTGVTGELFF. The V call is TRBV2, the J call TRBJ2-2; 9 positions match TRBD1. From germline, CDR1 is SNHLY and CDR2 FYNNEI. V gave up 6 bases and J gave up 4 bases; unmatched junction bases: 3. The CDR3 contains 14 residues.

This clonotype occurred a few times. This chain links TRBV6-1 with TRBJ1-1; no clear D. With 3 bases removed from V and 11 bases from J, the gap between germline ends came to 16 bases. This CDR3 is built from 13 residues. The germline V gene encodes CDR1 MNHNS and CDR2 SASEGT. The CDR3 reads CASSDRNSLAAFF. As DNA, the CDR3 is TGTGCCAGCAGTGATCGGAATAGTTTAGCGGCTTTCTTT.

This clonotype has just a few counts. The gene calls are TRBV15 and TRBJ2-3, with D unresolved. Looked up from germline, CDR1 is LNHNV and CDR2 is YYDKDF (reference sequence). The length of the CDR3 is 14 residues. Trimming shortened V by 1 base and J by 4 bases, and 9 bases separated the two germline ends. The CDR3 DNA reads TGTGCCACCAGCAGAGGTTTAGATTCAGATACGCAGTATTTT. The encoded protein is CATSRGLDSDTQYF. The full variable domain, in which reference TRBV15 and TRBJ2-3 provide the parts outside the CDR3, is DAMVIQNPRYQVTQFGKPVTLSCSQTLNHNVMYWYQQKSSQAPKLLFHYYDKDFNNEADTPDNFQSRRPNTSFCFLDIRSPGLGDTAMYLCATSRGLDSDTQYFGPGTRLTVL.

This clonotype showed up many times. This sequence joins TRBV4-3 and TRBJ2-5, with D possibly matching TRBD2 (6 bases). This CDR3 has 14 residues. Trimming took off 5 bases at V and 4 bases at J, with 14 bases between the two ends. Germline CDR1 LGHNA, CDR2 YSLEER. The CDR3 sequence is CASSSGGAGETQYF. The CDR3 DNA reads TGCGCCAGCAGCTCCGGCGGGGCCGGAGAGACCCAGTACTTC.

This clonotype was picked up many times. The chain joins TRBV12-3 or TRBV12-4 to TRBJ2-4; possibly TRBD1 for D (6 bases). The V end was cut by 2 bases, the J end by 5 bases, with 16 bases between. This CDR3 comprises 16 residues. The CDR3 spells CASSLKAGAGENIQYF. CDR3 in DNA: TGTGCCAGCAGTTTAAAGGCAGGGGCCGGGGAAAACATTCAGTACTTC.

There are many counts of this clonotype. CDR3 DNA sequence: TGCGCCAGCAGTGAAAAGCGGGGGGGCATCAATGAGCAGTTCTTC. Protein product: CASSEKRGGINEQFF. V and J are TRBV10-2 and TRBJ2-1; 10 positions match TRBD2. This CDR3 has 15 residues. The germline V gene has CDR1 WSHSY and CDR2 SAAADI. V dropped 3 bases and J dropped 6; count of bases not matched to a gene: 5.

This sequence joins TRBV11-2 and TRBJ2-1; D is undetermined. V lost 5 bases to trimming and J lost 8 bases, with 7 bases between them. The CDR3 runs 11 residues. Germline CDR1 is SGHAT and CDR2 is FQNNGV. CDR3 sequence: CASSGFDEQFF. The DNA for the CDR3 is TGTGCCAGCAGCGGATTCGATGAGCAGTTCTTC.

This chain links TRBV12-3 or TRBV12-4 with TRBJ1-2, with 7 bases lining up with TRBD1. The junction had 6 bases not matched to a gene; V was cut back by 5 bases and J by 3 bases. This CDR3 has 14 residues. Here the CDR3 reads CASSPTTGDYGYTF. CDR3 nucleotide sequence: TGTGCCAGCAGTCCGACCACAGGGGACTATGGCTACACCTTC.

This sequence joins TRBV6-2 or TRBV6-3 and TRBJ2-1; TRBD2 matches 12 bases. Germline values: CDR1 MNHEY, CDR2 SVGEGT. V was clipped by 2 bases and J by 0 bases; unmatched bases: 8. This CDR3 is 19 amino acids long. The CDR3 here is CASSYLLAGGASSYNEQFF. The DNA of the CDR3 is TGTGCCAGCAGTTACCTACTAGCGGGGGGCGCTAGCTCCTACAATGAGCAGTTCTTC.

This clonotype has just a few counts. This chain uses TRBV27 with TRBJ2-1; D could derive from TRBD1 or TRBD2 (6 bases each). The CDR3 has 14 residues. Germline V lookup: CDR1 MNHEY, CDR2 SMNVEV (reference sequence). V was shortened by 5 bases and J by 5 bases, with 13 bases between the two germline ends. The CDR3 DNA reads TGTGCCAGCAGTAGGGGGGTCGGAGACAATGAGCAGTTCTTC. This gives the protein CASSRGVGDNEQFF.

The chain joins TRBV21-1 to TRBJ2-7; TRBD1 is the table's D call, not checked against the DNA. TRBV21-1 is an annotated pseudogene. There are 15 residues in the CDR3. The CDR3 protein is CASSTAGAPPYEQYF. The CDR3 DNA sequence: TGTGCCAGCAGCACGGCAGGTGCCCCTCCCTACGAGCAGTACTTC.

This clonotype was detected many times. This chain uses TRBV11-3 with TRBJ2-3; perhaps TRBD1 as D (6 bases). Trimming took off 5 bases at V and 3 bases at J, with 12 bases between the two ends. Germline assignment: CDR1 SGHNT and CDR2 YENEEA. The CDR3 consists of 14 residues. CDR3 nucleotide sequence: TGTGCCAGCAGCCGAGGGGGAGTAACAGATACGCAGTATTTT. Amino acid sequence: CASSRGGVTDTQYF.